This entry lists 11 T cell receptor beta chains sequenced from one sample in a study of regulatory T cells in long-lasting Graves disease. The authors built TCR beta libraries using iRepertoire HTBI primers and Arm-PCR of CDR3 regions. TCRdb fed the multiplex PCR reads into MiXCR, producing one record per CDR3 protein. The table shows around 400,000 distinct CDR3 sequences, with about a quarter occurring only once. Time point defined: persistent/refractory GD, antithyroid drugs over 5 years with positive TRAb. The TCR library was made from RNA extracted from PBMCs. Sequenced material: peripheral blood mononuclear cells (PBMCs), taken when the disease was refractory, from a patient treated with antithyroid drugs. The receptor set was obtained from a female donor with Graves disease.

This clonotype occurred a few times. The V call is TRBV7-8, the J call TRBJ1-1; D is perhaps TRBD1 (5 bases). V lost 4 bases and J 1 base, leaving 10 bases between the germline ends. This CDR3 comprises 14 residues. In germline, CDR1 is SGHVS, CDR2 FQNEAQ. DNA of the CDR3: TGTGCCAGCAGCTCGGGGGTTAAGAACACTGAAGCTTTCTTT. Protein: CASSSGVKNTEAFF.

The gene calls are TRBV19 and TRBJ2-3; D unresolved. In germline, CDR1 is LNHDA, CDR2 SQIVND (reference sequence). V lost 4 bases and J 1 base, leaving 9 bases between the germline ends. The CDR3 runs to 14 residues. CDR3 DNA: TGTGCCAGTAGTAGGCTGGATGGCACAGATACGCAGTATTTT. Translating it yields CASSRLDGTDTQYF.

The V call is TRBV5-1, the J call TRBJ2-2; the D is unclear. The ends were cut back, 1 base at V and 5 bases at J, with 9 bases in the middle. This CDR3 spans 14 amino acids. CDR1 SGHRS and CDR2 YFSETQ come from the germline V gene. As DNA, the CDR3 is TGCGCCAGCAGCTTGTTCAGCGAGACCGGGGAGCTGTTTTTT. Translating it yields CASSLFSETGELFF.

This chain uses TRBV2 with TRBJ2-7; D is unresolved. CDR1 SNHLY and CDR2 FYNNEI come from the germline V gene. The V end was cut by 3 bases, the J end by 0 bases, with 9 bases between. CDR3 length equals 14 residues. This chain's CDR3 is CASSDELGSYEQYF. CDR3 coding DNA: TGTGCCAGCAGTGACGAACTCGGCTCCTACGAGCAGTACTTC.

This clonotype turned up a few times. The CDR3 coding sequence is TGTGCCAGCAGCGGGGGGTACCAGCCCCAGCATTTT. Translated, it gives CASSGGYQPQHF. The chain joins TRBV2 to TRBJ1-5; D may be TRBD1 (5 bases). This CDR3 has 12 residues. V lost 6 bases, J lost 7 bases, and 10 bases lay in between. Germline V gene sequence: CDR1 SNHLY, CDR2 FYNNEI.

The sample holds many counts of this clonotype. The chain carries TRBV2 and TRBJ1-5; D gene ambiguous. This CDR3 comprises 17 residues. Germline-derived CDR1 and CDR2 are SNHLY and FYNNEI. The ends were cut back, 6 bases at V and 2 bases at J, with 20 bases in the middle. As DNA, the CDR3 is TGTGCCAGCAGAGACCGAGAAACTCTAAAGGGCAATCAGCCCCAGCATTTT. Its translation: CASRDRETLKGNQPQHF. Filled out from reference TRBV2 and TRBJ1-5, the complete variable domain reads EPEVTQTPSHQVTQMGQEVILRCVPISNHLYFYWYRQILGQKVEFLVSFYNNEISEKSEIFDDQFSVERPDGSNFTLKIRSTKLEDSAMYFCASRDRETLKGNQPQHFGDGTRLSIL.

In this sample, this clonotype turned up many times. Here the CDR3 reads CASSQTGGYGYTF. The CDR3 DNA follows: TGTGCCAGCAGTCAGACTGGAGGCTATGGCTACACCTTC. The gene calls are TRBV6-1 and TRBJ1-2; D gene unclear. Germline V CDR1 and CDR2: MNHNS, SASEGT. This CDR3 region has 13 residues. The germline V and J ends were trimmed by 5 bases and 4 bases, with 11 bases remaining between them.

The chain links TRBV5-1 to TRBJ1-1, with a tentative D call TRBD1 (5 bases). The CDR3 extends over 16 amino acids. Germline V lookup: CDR1 SGHRS, CDR2 YFSETQ. The V and J ends lost 3 bases and 7 bases respectively, with 22 bases between them. The CDR3 is CASSSPTDLVGGEAFF. CDR3 DNA sequence: TGCGCCAGCAGCTCCCCCACGGACCTCGTGGGGGGTGAAGCTTTCTTT.

Worth noting for this clonotype: This clone may be a read error of a much larger clone one base away. The chain is built from TRBV6-2 or TRBV6-3 and TRBJ2-5, with D perhaps given as TRBD1 or TRBD2 (7 bases each). Per the germline V gene, CDR1 is MNHEY and CDR2 is SVGEGT. The CDR3 is made up of 16 amino acids. CDR3 in DNA: TGTGCCAGCAGCCCAGGGGGGGCCAGGTATCAAGAGTCCCAGTACTTC. This encodes CASSPGGARYQESQYF.

The chain uses TRBV28 and TRBJ2-1; a weak D match, TRBD2 (5 bases). The germline V and J ends were trimmed by 6 bases and 7 bases, with 28 bases remaining between them. The germline V gene encodes CDR1 MDHEN and CDR2 SYDVKM. The CDR3 consists of 18 residues. CDR3 amino acids: CASSPGVGGDLVWNEQFF. CDR3 sequence (DNA): TGTGCCAGCAGCCCCGGGGTTGGAGGTGACCTAGTCTGGAATGAGCAGTTCTTC. Based on the CDR3 plus reference TRBV28 and TRBJ2-1, the full variable domain is DVKVTQSSRYLVKRTGEKVFLECVQDMDHENMFWYRQDPGLGLRLIYFSYDVKMKEKGDIPEGYSVSREKKERFSLILESASTNQTSMYLCASSPGVGGDLVWNEQFFGPGTRLTVL.

This clonotype was seen repeatedly, ten times or more. The CDR3 protein is CAGLTEHYGYTF. CDR3 sequence (DNA): TGTGCCGGGCTGACAGAGCACTATGGCTACACCTTC. The rearrangement joins TRBV2 to TRBJ1-2; weak D call: TRBD1 (5 bases). This CDR3 contains 12 residues. Per germline, CDR1 SNHLY and CDR2 FYNNEI. With 11 bases removed from V and 3 bases from J, the gap between germline ends came to 13 bases.